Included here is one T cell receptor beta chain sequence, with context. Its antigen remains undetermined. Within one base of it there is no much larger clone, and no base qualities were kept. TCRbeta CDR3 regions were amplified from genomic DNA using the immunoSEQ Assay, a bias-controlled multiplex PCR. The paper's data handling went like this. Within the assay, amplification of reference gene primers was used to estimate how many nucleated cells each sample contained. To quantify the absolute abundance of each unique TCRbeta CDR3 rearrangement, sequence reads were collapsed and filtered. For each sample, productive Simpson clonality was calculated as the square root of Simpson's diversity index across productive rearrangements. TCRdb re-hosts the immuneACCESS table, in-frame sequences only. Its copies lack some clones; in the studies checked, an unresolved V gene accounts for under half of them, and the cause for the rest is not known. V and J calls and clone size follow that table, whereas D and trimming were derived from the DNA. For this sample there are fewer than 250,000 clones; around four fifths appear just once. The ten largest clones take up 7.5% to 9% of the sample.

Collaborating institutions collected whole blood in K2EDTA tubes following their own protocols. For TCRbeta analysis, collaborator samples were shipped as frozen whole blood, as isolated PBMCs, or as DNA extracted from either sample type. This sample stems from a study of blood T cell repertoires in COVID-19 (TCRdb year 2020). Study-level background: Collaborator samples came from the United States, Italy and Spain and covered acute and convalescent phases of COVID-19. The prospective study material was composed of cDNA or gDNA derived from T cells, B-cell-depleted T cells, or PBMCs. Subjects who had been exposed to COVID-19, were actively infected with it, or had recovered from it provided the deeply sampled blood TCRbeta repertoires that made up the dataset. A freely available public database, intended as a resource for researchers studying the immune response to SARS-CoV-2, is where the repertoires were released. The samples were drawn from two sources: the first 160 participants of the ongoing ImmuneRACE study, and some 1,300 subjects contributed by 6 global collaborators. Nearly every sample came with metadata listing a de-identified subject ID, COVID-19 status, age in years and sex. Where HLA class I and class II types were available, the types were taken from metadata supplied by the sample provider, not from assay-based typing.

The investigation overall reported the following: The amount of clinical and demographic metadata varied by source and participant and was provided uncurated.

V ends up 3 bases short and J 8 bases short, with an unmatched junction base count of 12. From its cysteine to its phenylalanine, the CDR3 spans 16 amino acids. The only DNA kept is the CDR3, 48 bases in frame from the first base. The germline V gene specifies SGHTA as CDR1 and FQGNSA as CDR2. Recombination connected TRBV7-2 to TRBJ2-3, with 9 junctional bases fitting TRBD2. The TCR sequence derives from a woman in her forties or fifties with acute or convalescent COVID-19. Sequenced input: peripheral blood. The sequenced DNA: TGTGCCAGCAGCTTGTGGGTAGGAGCGGGAGGAGGTACGCAGTATTTT. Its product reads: CASSLWVGAGGGTQYF.